In this sample, the clone carrying this T cell receptor beta chain turned up once. The V end lost 8 bases, the J end lost 6 bases, and 11 bases lay between the germline ends. Germline V lookup: CDR1 MNHEY, CDR2 SVGAGI. The CDR3 totals 13 residues. The data derive from a study of control samples from healthy donors and cancer patients. The assay was immunoSEQ multiplex PCR, and TCRdb's table has in-frame clones only and misses some. The table records some 140,000 clones, nearly 90% of them present only once. The receptor's source is a man over 45 with head and neck cancer. The chain recombines TRBV6-5 with TRBJ1-6, with D uncertain. The sequenced sample was PBMCs. In DNA form, the CDR3 reads TGTGCCAGCGCGGGCCCGATTAATTCACCCCTCCACTTT. This codes for CASAGPINSPLHF.